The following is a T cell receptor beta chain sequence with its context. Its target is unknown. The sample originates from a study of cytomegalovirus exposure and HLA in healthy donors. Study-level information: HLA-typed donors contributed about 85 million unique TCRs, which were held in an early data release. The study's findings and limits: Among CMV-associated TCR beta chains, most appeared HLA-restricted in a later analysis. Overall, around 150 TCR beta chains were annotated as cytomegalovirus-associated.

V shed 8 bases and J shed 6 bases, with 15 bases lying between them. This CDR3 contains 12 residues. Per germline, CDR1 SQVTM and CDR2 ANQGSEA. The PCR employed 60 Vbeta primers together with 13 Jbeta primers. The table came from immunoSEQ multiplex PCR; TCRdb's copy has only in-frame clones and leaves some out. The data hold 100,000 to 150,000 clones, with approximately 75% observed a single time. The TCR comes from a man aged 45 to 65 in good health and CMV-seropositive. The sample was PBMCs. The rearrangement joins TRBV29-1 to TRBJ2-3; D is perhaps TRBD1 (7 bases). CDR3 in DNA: TGCAGCCTCAGGGGGGCCAGGGATACGCAGTATTTT. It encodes CSLRGARDTQYF.